The clone carrying this TCR beta chain has only one observation. Its antigen is not identified. The study ran its PCR with 60 Vbeta and 13 Jbeta primers. This table comes from immunoSEQ multiplex PCR, and its TCRdb copy is limited to in-frame clones, with some not included. Altogether around 130,000 clones are present, about 85% being singletons, with the ten largest covering over 1.5%. This entry is derived from a study of cytomegalovirus exposure and HLA in healthy donors. Study-wide points: According to the study, roughly 160 TCR beta chains were cytomegalovirus-associated. In most subjects, TCR beta sequences reportedly gave accurate predictions of HLA-A and HLA-B alleles.

Germline V gene lookup returns CDR1 SGHRS and CDR2 YFSETQ. J gave up 2 bases and V 2 bases, and 3 bases lay outside the gene matches. This CDR3 region has 14 residues. The sequenced sample consisted of PBMCs. The receptor comes from a boy between 10 and 17 years old in good health and CMV-seronegative. The chain has TRBV5-1 and TRBJ2-5; 7 nucleotides agree with TRBD2. The CDR3 coding sequence is TGCGCCAGCAGCTTAACTAGCGCTCAAGAGACCCAGTACTTC. This sequence encodes CASSLTSAQETQYF.